This T cell receptor beta chain was recorded in a study of blood T cell repertoires in COVID-19. In the original analysis: Nucleated cell number was recorded as an estimate derived from reference gene primer amplification. Only in-frame clones appear in the TCRdb table, and some are missing; sequencing was by immunoSEQ multiplex PCR. The V and J calls and clone size are taken from that table; D and trimming were inferred from the DNA. The table includes about 270,000 clones, 70% to 90% detected once. Sequenced input: peripheral blood. The TCR was taken from a woman aged 45-60 years with active or convalescent COVID-19.

CDR3 protein: CASSDPGRSEQFF. The CDR3 DNA reads TGTGCCAGCAGTGACCCCGGGAGGTCTGAGCAGTTCTTC. The chain is built from TRBV25-1 and TRBJ2-1; 7 nucleotides match TRBD2. Unmatched junction bases numbered 5, after V lost 3 bases and J lost 9 bases. This CDR3 region has 13 residues. CDR1 is MGHDK, CDR2 SYGVNS, per germline.